This T cell receptor (beta chain) was observed in a study of T cell clonotyping in hematopoietic cell transplantation. General observations from the study: Without cell sorting, CD4 versus CD8 contributions remain unresolved. Few recipient clonotypes overlapped donors; over 95% were de novo at given depth.

Sequencing used immunoSEQ multiplex PCR; TCRdb keeps in-frame clones, though not all of them. This table has about 41,000 clones, around 84% appearing once. Trimming took off 7 bases at V and 7 bases at J, with 3 bases between the two ends. Germline V gene lookup returns CDR1 SGHKS and CDR2 YYEKEE (reference sequence). The CDR3 length is 10 residues. Time point here: recipient sample about 28 days before transplant, after cytoreduction. In regard to this clone: What it binds is not known.

The TCR originated in a man between 60 and 75 years old with acute myeloid leukemia. Some clones in this sample may be carry-over from other donors' samples. The chain combines TRBV5-5 with TRBJ1-6, with D unclear. The material sequenced was peripheral blood mononuclear cells, taken before stem cell transplant. This chain's CDR3 is CASQNSPLHF. The CDR3 nucleotides read TGTGCCAGCCAGAATTCACCCCTCCACTTT. Combining the CDR3 with reference TRBV5-5 and TRBJ1-6 gives the whole variable domain DAGVTQSPTHLIKTRGQQVTLRCSPISGHKSVSWYQQVLGQGPQFIFQYYEKEERGRGNFPDRFSARQFPNYSSELNVNALLLGDSALYLCASQNSPLHFGNGTRLTVT.